These T cell receptor beta chains were read from a single sample in a study of blood T cell repertoires in COVID-19. The protocol was immunoSEQ multiplex PCR, while the TCRdb copy is restricted to in-frame clones and leaves out a portion. Of tens of thousands of clones listed, around 87% are singletons. Sequencing input: peripheral blood. These TCRs come from a human donor in a cohort sampled during active COVID-19. The CDR3 runs from the conserved cysteine through the conserved F or W. D genes are given only for firm matches. A clone size is listed for some rows: how often the clone was seen (once, few, many), or a class if it is expanded.

clone_size: -; d_call: TRBD2; v_call: TRBV7-9; j_call: TRBJ2-3; cdr3_nt: TGTGCCAGCAGCGCCCGAGCTAGCGGGAGAAAAGATACGCAGTATTTT; cdr3_aa: CASSARASGRKDTQYF
clone_size: -; d_call: -; v_call: TRBV30; j_call: TRBJ1-2; cdr3_nt: TGTGCCTGGTCCAGGGCGAATAACTATGGCTACACCTTC; cdr3_aa: CAWSRANNYGYTF
clone_size: -; d_call: -; v_call: TRBV3-1/TRBV3-2; j_call: TRBJ2-7; cdr3_nt: TGTGCCAGCAGTCCCATGCCCAGGGTTAGCTACGAGCAGTACTTC; cdr3_aa: CASSPMPRVSYEQYF
clone_size: -; d_call: -; v_call: TRBV18; j_call: TRBJ1-2; cdr3_nt: TGTGCCAGCTCACCACCTACAGTCTATGGCTACACCTTC; cdr3_aa: CASSPPTVYGYTF
clone_size: -; d_call: TRBD2; v_call: TRBV9; j_call: TRBJ2-1; cdr3_nt: TGTGCCAGCAGCGTAAGTGGCGGGAGGATCGACAATGAGCAGTTCTTC; cdr3_aa: CASSVSGGRIDNEQFF
clone_size: -; d_call: -; v_call: TRBV28; j_call: TRBJ2-7; cdr3_nt: TGTGCCAGCAGCTCGGACACTACCCCTCTCTCCTACGAGCAGTACTTC; cdr3_aa: CASSSDTTPLSYEQYF
clone_size: -; d_call: -; v_call: TRBV14; j_call: TRBJ2-5; cdr3_nt: TGTGCCAGCAGCCTTCTCGGGGTAGAGACCCAGTACTTC; cdr3_aa: CASSLLGVETQYF
clone_size: -; d_call: TRBD2; v_call: TRBV19; j_call: TRBJ2-3; cdr3_nt: TGTGCCAGTAGGGGACTAGCTTCAGATACGCAGTATTTT; cdr3_aa: CASRGLASDTQYF
clone_size: -; d_call: TRBD1; v_call: TRBV5-6; j_call: TRBJ1-1; cdr3_nt: TGTGCCAGCAGCTGGACAGGGGTCACTGAAGCTTTCTTT; cdr3_aa: CASSWTGVTEAFF
clone_size: -; d_call: TRBD2; v_call: TRBV10-3; j_call: TRBJ2-5; cdr3_nt: TGTGCCATCAGGGACCCGACTAGCGGGAGATCGGAGACCCAGTACTTC; cdr3_aa: CAIRDPTSGRSETQYF
clone_size: -; d_call: TRBD2; v_call: TRBV5-1; j_call: TRBJ2-5; cdr3_nt: TGCGCCAGCGGACTAGCGGGAGGGTTGGAAGAGACCCAGTACTTC; cdr3_aa: CASGLAGGLEETQYF
clone_size: -; d_call: TRBD2; v_call: TRBV5-1; j_call: TRBJ2-1; cdr3_nt: TGCGCCAGCAGGGGTCTAGCGGGATCCTACAATGAGCAGTTCTTC; cdr3_aa: CASRGLAGSYNEQFF
clone_size: -; d_call: TRBD2; v_call: TRBV7-8; j_call: TRBJ2-6; cdr3_nt: TGTGCCAGCAGCCCTCCGTTGACTAGCGGGAACTCTGGGGCCAACGTCCTGACTTTC; cdr3_aa: CASSPPLTSGNSGANVLTF
clone_size: -; d_call: TRBD2; v_call: TRBV11-2; j_call: TRBJ2-5; cdr3_nt: TGTGCCAGCAGCCCGTCCAGCGGGGGGCTAGAGACCCAGTACTTC; cdr3_aa: CASSPSSGGLETQYF
clone_size: -; d_call: -; v_call: TRBV4-1; j_call: TRBJ2-7; cdr3_nt: TGCGCCAGCAGCCAATCCAGGGACAACGAGCAGTACTTC; cdr3_aa: CASSQSRDNEQYF
clone_size: -; d_call: -; v_call: TRBV6-5; j_call: TRBJ2-7; cdr3_nt: TGTGCCAGCAGGGAGTTCGGAGAGCAGTACTTC; cdr3_aa: CASREFGEQYF
clone_size: -; d_call: -; v_call: TRBV5-4; j_call: TRBJ2-7; cdr3_nt: TGTGCCAGCAGCCATCAAATCTATACCTCCGGGAGCTACGAGCAGTACTTC; cdr3_aa: CASSHQIYTSGSYEQYF
clone_size: -; d_call: TRBD2; v_call: TRBV19; j_call: TRBJ2-3; cdr3_nt: TGTGCCAGTAGTACCTTGGGAGGGGTTAGAGATACGCAGTATTTT; cdr3_aa: CASSTLGGVRDTQYF
clone_size: -; d_call: -; v_call: TRBV5-8; j_call: TRBJ2-1; cdr3_nt: TGTGCCAGCAGCCTTGACAATGAGCAGTTCTTC; cdr3_aa: CASSLDNEQFF
clone_size: once; d_call: TRBD2; v_call: TRBV11-2; j_call: TRBJ2-5; cdr3_nt: TGTGCCAGCAGCCTGGGGGTGGCGGGAGGAGGAGAGACCCAGTACTTC; cdr3_aa: CASSLGVAGGGETQYF
clone_size: -; d_call: -; v_call: TRBV19; j_call: TRBJ2-1; cdr3_nt: TGTGCCAGTAGTGCTACTAGGAATGAGCAGTTCTTC; cdr3_aa: CASSATRNEQFF
clone_size: -; d_call: TRBD1; v_call: TRBV3-1/TRBV3-2; j_call: TRBJ2-2; cdr3_nt: TGTGCCAGCAGCCGGACAGGGGAAAGGAACGGGGAGCTGTTTTTT; cdr3_aa: CASSRTGERNGELFF
clone_size: -; d_call: TRBD2; v_call: TRBV3-1/TRBV3-2; j_call: TRBJ2-7; cdr3_nt: TGTGCCAGCGAACTAGCGGGGATCTACGAGCAGTACTTC; cdr3_aa: CASELAGIYEQYF
clone_size: once; d_call: TRBD2; v_call: TRBV10-1; j_call: TRBJ2-5; cdr3_nt: TGCGCCAGCAGTGCGGGGACTAGCGGGGAAGAGACCCAGTACTTC; cdr3_aa: CASSAGTSGEETQYF
clone_size: -; d_call: -; v_call: TRBV3-1/TRBV3-2; j_call: TRBJ2-5; cdr3_nt: TGTGCCAGCAGCCGAGCCGGGACACCGAGCCAAGAGACCCAGTACTTC; cdr3_aa: CASSRAGTPSQETQYF